These 23 T cell receptor beta chains were all obtained from the same sample, sequenced in a study of beta chain features in type 1 diabetes. For these receptors, no antigen is known. The authors reverse transcribed all of the isolated RNA, so sequencing captured expressed TCRB transcripts. This table comes from immunoSEQ multiplex PCR, and its TCRdb copy is limited to in-frame clones, with some not included. The sample includes about 160,000 clones, roughly 7.1% of them seen just once. General study findings and limits: Moderately but significantly shorter TCRB CDR3s were found in Type 1 diabetes patients in all four CD4+ subsets.

Sequenced material: central memory CD4+ T cells from blood. The source of these receptors is a woman in her forties with type 1 diabetes.

The rearrangement links TRBV5-1 to TRBJ1-1; 8 positions agree with TRBD1. Germline values: CDR1 SGHRS, CDR2 YFSETQ. J gave up 7 bases and V 0 bases, and 8 bases lay outside the gene matches. This CDR3 comprises 15 residues. The CDR3 DNA reads as TGCGCCAGCAGCTTGGCCGCAGGGGGCGAAGGTGAAGCTTTCTTT. Translated, it gives CASSLAAGGEGEAFF.

This clone showed up many times. This sequence joins TRBV4-1 and TRBJ1-4; D gene unclear. This CDR3 region has 15 residues. The germline V and J ends were trimmed by 0 bases and 8 bases, with 13 bases remaining between them. Germline V lookup: CDR1 MGHRA, CDR2 YSYEKL. The CDR3 DNA reads as TGCGCCAGCAGCCAAGAGGTGCGGGATCGGGAAAAACTGTTTTTT. Translation: CASSQEVRDREKLFF.

This clone was picked up a small number of times. The chain has TRBV7-6 and TRBJ1-2, with D possibly TRBD1 on 5 matching bases. V was cut by 1 base and J by 8 bases, with 14 bases left in between. The CDR3 consists of 14 residues. CDR1 and CDR2 from the germline V gene are SGHVS and FNYEAQ. CDR3 sequence (DNA): TGTGCCAGCAGCTTAGACGGCCGGGGGATAGGCTACACCTTC. Translated, it gives CASSLDGRGIGYTF.

The J gene is TRBJ2-7, the V gene TRBV18; 12 bases match TRBD2. The trim removed 3 bases at V and 3 bases at J, leaving 6 bases unmatched. The germline V gene has CDR1 KGHSH and CDR2 LQKENI. This CDR3 contains 16 residues. The CDR3 sequence: CASSPNLAGGFYEQYF. The CDR3 coding sequence is TGTGCCAGCTCACCGAATCTAGCGGGAGGGTTCTACGAGCAGTACTTC.

The chain joins TRBV7-2 to TRBJ2-6, with a possible D match to TRBD2 (5 bases). Trimming left V 3 bases short and J 2 bases short, with 11 bases between. Germline V gene lookup returns CDR1 SGHTA and CDR2 FQGNSA. The CDR3 totals 16 residues. The CDR3 coding sequence is TGTGCCAGCAGCTTTTATAGCGCTCCTGGGGCCAACGTCCTGACTTTC. It yields the protein CASSFYSAPGANVLTF. Combining the CDR3 with reference TRBV7-2 and TRBJ2-6 gives the whole variable domain GAGVSQSPSNKVTEKGKDVELRCDPISGHTALYWYRQSLGQGLEFLIYFQGNSAPDKSGLPSDRFSAERTGGSVSTLTIQRTQQEDSAVYLCASSFYSAPGANVLTFGAGSRLTVL.

The chain uses TRBV7-9 and TRBJ1-6, with 9 bases matching TRBD1. The CDR3 length is 15 residues. V lost 5 bases and J lost 9; bases outside the gene matches: 8. The germline V gene encodes CDR1 SEHNR and CDR2 FQNEAQ (reference sequence). CDR3 amino acids: CASSVGTGKTSPLHF. The DNA for the CDR3 is TGTGCCAGCAGCGTCGGGACAGGGAAAACTTCACCCCTCCACTTT.

This clone was detected ten times or more. The J gene is TRBJ2-5, the V gene TRBV4-3; 10 positions match TRBD1. The germline V gene has CDR1 LGHNA and CDR2 YSLEER. V was clipped by 1 base and J by 5 bases; unmatched bases: 7. The CDR3 spans 16 residues. This CDR3 is CASSQAWTGGDETQYF. As DNA, the CDR3 is TGCGCCAGCAGCCAAGCCTGGACAGGGGGAGACGAGACCCAGTACTTC.

This clone was detected only a few times. The rearrangement links TRBV4-3 to TRBJ1-1; TRBD1 agrees at 8 bases. This CDR3 region has 15 residues. Germline-derived CDR1 and CDR2 are LGHNA and YSLEER. V lost 3 bases, J lost 2 bases, and 5 bases stayed unmatched. The CDR3 DNA follows: TGCGCCAGCAGCCATAGGGACAGGCTAAACACTGAAGCTTTCTTT. Protein sequence: CASSHRDRLNTEAFF.

This chain connects TRBV7-2 to TRBJ2-3, with 7 bases aligning to TRBD2. The CDR3 runs to 16 residues. V gave up 5 bases and J gave up 4 bases; unmatched junction bases: 12. The germline CDR1 and CDR2 sequences are SGHTA and FQGNSA. The CDR3 protein is CASSPGLERWADTQYF. The CDR3 nucleotides read TGTGCCAGCAGCCCCGGACTAGAACGATGGGCAGATACGCAGTATTTT.

This clone has a handful of counts. The chain carries TRBV7-3 and TRBJ2-2, with no clear D. The CDR3 totals 15 residues. V lost 3 bases, J lost 1 base, and 9 bases lay in between. Germline V lookup: CDR1 SGHTA, CDR2 FQGTGA. The CDR3 region is CASSFVGQNTGELFF. The CDR3 bases are TGTGCCAGCAGCTTCGTCGGTCAGAACACCGGGGAGCTGTTTTTT.

V gene TRBV18 combines with J gene TRBJ2-3; D is unclear. Between the trimmed V and J ends, which lost 2 bases and 6 bases, there was a span of 12 bases. The CDR3 runs to 14 residues. Germline V gene lookup returns CDR1 KGHSH and CDR2 LQKENI. CDR3 DNA sequence: TGTGCCAGCTCACCAAGTGTAAGCGCCGATACGCAGTATTTT. Translation: CASSPSVSADTQYF.

In this sample, this clone turned up a few times. The J gene is TRBJ2-5, the V gene TRBV2; 8 bases fit TRBD1. Germline V lookup: CDR1 SNHLY, CDR2 FYNNEI. Trimming at V came to 6 bases and at J to 5 bases, leaving 11 bases not matched to a gene. This CDR3 region has 15 residues. CDR3 sequence (DNA): TGTGCCAGCAGGATGGACAGGGTAGGAAGGGAGACCCAGTACTTC. Translated, it gives CASRMDRVGRETQYF. Drawing the rest from reference TRBV2 and TRBJ2-5, the complete variable domain is EPEVTQTPSHQVTQMGQEVILRCVPISNHLYFYWYRQILGQKVEFLVSFYNNEISEKSEIFDDQFSVERPDGSNFTLKIRSTKLEDSAMYFCASRMDRVGRETQYFGPGTRLLVL.

The chain employs TRBV7-9 and TRBJ1-2; 8 nucleotides agree with TRBD1. J gave up 8 bases and V 7 bases, and 9 bases lay outside the gene matches. The CDR3 has 13 residues. Germline CDR1 is SEHNR and CDR2 is FQNEAQ (reference sequence). DNA of the CDR3: TGTGCCAGCACACCCGGGACAGGCGACGGCTACACCTTC. Residues: CASTPGTGDGYTF. Full variable domain (outside the CDR3, taken from reference TRBV7-9 and TRBJ1-2): DTGVSQNPRHKITKRGQNVTFRCDPISEHNRLYWYRQTLGQGPEFLTYFQNEAQLEKSRLLSDRFSAERPKGSFSTLEIQRTEQGDSAMYLCASTPGTGDGYTFGSGTRLTVV.

This clone showed up just a few times. The chain couples TRBV4-1 to TRBJ1-2; tentative D call: TRBD1 (6 bases). This CDR3 spans 18 amino acids. The V end lost 0 bases, the J end lost 0 bases, and 17 bases lay between the germline ends. Germline V gene sequence: CDR1 MGHRA, CDR2 YSYEKL. The chain's CDR3 is CASSQDGRGRVANYGYTF. Here the CDR3 DNA reads TGCGCCAGCAGCCAAGATGGCAGGGGAAGGGTAGCTAACTATGGCTACACCTTC.

This clone turned up a few times. The genes are TRBV7-9 and TRBJ1-5; D is possibly TRBD1 (5 bases). The CDR3 loop spans 14 amino acids. Germline CDR1 SEHNR, CDR2 FQNEAQ (reference sequence). Trimming took 2 bases from V and 2 from J, leaving 7 bases between them. The CDR3 here is CASSLQGRNQPQHF. Written as DNA, the CDR3 is TGTGCCAGCAGCTTACAGGGTCGCAATCAGCCCCAGCATTTT.

The sample holds a few counts of this clone. V usage is TRBV4-1 and J usage is TRBJ2-7; 9 positions agree with TRBD2. The CDR3 has 15 amino acids. Trimming cost V 5 bases and J 0 bases; bases outside gene matches: 5. CDR1 is MGHRA and CDR2 is YSYEKL in the germline V gene. The CDR3 protein is CASSATSGRSYEQYF. CDR3 sequence (DNA): TGCGCCAGCAGCGCTACTAGCGGGCGCTCCTACGAGCAGTACTTC.

This clone has a handful of counts. The chain combines TRBV27 with TRBJ1-1; D remains unclear. V lost 1 base, J lost 11 bases, and 20 bases lay in between. The CDR3 runs to 15 residues. Germline V gives CDR1 MNHEY, CDR2 SMNVEV (reference sequence). CDR3 sequence (DNA): TGTGCCAGCAGTTTATTCGGCACGGGTTCCCTCCCGGCTTTCTTT. Protein product: CASSLFGTGSLPAFF.

This chain joins TRBV9 and TRBJ2-7; no reliable D call. With 1 base removed from V and 2 bases from J, the gap between germline ends came to 10 bases. Germline CDR1 is SGDLS and CDR2 is YYNGEE. The CDR3 has 14 residues. CDR3 nucleotides: TGTGCCAGCAGCGTATCCGGTACCGCCTACGAGCAGTACTTC. Translated: CASSVSGTAYEQYF.

The chain links TRBV4-1 to TRBJ2-1, with 7 nucleotides matching TRBD1. Germline assignment: CDR1 MGHRA and CDR2 YSYEKL. This CDR3 spans 13 amino acids. Trimming cost V 4 bases and J 15 bases; bases outside gene matches: 12. This chain's CDR3 is CASSRPPGTARFF. The CDR3 nucleotides are TGCGCCAGCAGCCGCCCCCCCGGGACAGCGCGGTTCTTC.

This clone was picked up a small number of times. The chain is built from TRBV18 and TRBJ1-2, with D perhaps matching TRBD1 (6 bases). Germline-derived CDR1 and CDR2 are KGHSH and LQKENI. CDR3 size: 14 residues. Deletions cut 3 bases from V and 4 bases from J, with 12 bases between. The CDR3 loop is CASSPGEGGYGYTF. In DNA, the CDR3 is TGTGCCAGCTCACCGGGGGAAGGGGGCTATGGCTACACCTTC.

The rearrangement links TRBV30 to TRBJ2-3, with D perhaps matching TRBD2 (6 bases). The germline V and J ends were trimmed by 0 bases and 2 bases, with 12 bases remaining between them. CDR1 and CDR2 (germline): GTSNPN, SVGIG (reference sequence). This CDR3 is 15 amino acids long. The CDR3 region is CAWSVRSGYTDTQYF. CDR3 in DNA: TGTGCCTGGAGTGTTCGAAGCGGGTACACAGATACGCAGTATTTT.

This clone was counted ten times or more. V is TRBV7-9 and J is TRBJ1-2; no clear D gene. The V end lost 0 bases, the J end lost 2 bases, and 4 bases lay between the germline ends. Germline V gene data show CDR1 as SEHNR and CDR2 as FQNEAQ (reference sequence). This CDR3 has 13 residues. The DNA of the CDR3 is TGTGCCAGCAGCTTAGCCCTAAACTATGGCTACACCTTC. As protein: CASSLALNYGYTF. The full variable domain, in which reference TRBV7-9 and TRBJ1-2 provide the parts outside the CDR3, is DTGVSQNPRHKITKRGQNVTFRCDPISEHNRLYWYRQTLGQGPEFLTYFQNEAQLEKSRLLSDRFSAERPKGSFSTLEIQRTEQGDSAMYLCASSLALNYGYTFGSGTRLTVV.

This sequence joins TRBV11-2 and TRBJ1-4, with 8 bases fitting TRBD1. Germline values: CDR1 SGHAT, CDR2 FQNNGV. V trimming: 5 bases; J trimming: 3 bases; junction bases outside the gene matches: 8. The CDR3 consists of 16 residues. This CDR3 reads CASSPSSGGSNEKLFF. CDR3 nucleotides: TGTGCCAGCAGCCCCTCCTCAGGGGGCTCTAATGAAAAACTGTTTTTT.